The entry that follows covers one T cell receptor (beta chain) sequence. Clones were read by immunoSEQ multiplex PCR, and TCRdb kept only the in-frame ones, dropping some. Of about 130,000 clones listed, around 89% were seen once; the top ten hold over 5%. Germline loops: CDR1 MGHRA, CDR2 YSYEKL. This CDR3 region has 17 residues. V lost 5 bases, J lost 5 bases, and 22 bases lay in between. These data originate in a study of cytomegalovirus exposure and HLA in healthy donors. The chain couples TRBV4-1 to TRBJ1-5; D may be TRBD1 (6 bases). The sequence derives from a woman aged 25 to 39 in good health and CMV-seropositive. Source material: PBMCs. CDR3 sequence (DNA): TGCGCCAGCAGCTCCCGGGGGGGGCGGATCTCGGATCAGCCCCAGCATTTT. It is translated as CASSSRGGRISDQPQHF.